This T cell receptor beta chain was identified in a study of blood T cell repertoires in COVID-19 (dated by TCRdb to 2020 to 2022). Describing the broader study: Recovered participants in ImmuneRACE Cohort 3 were defined by two consecutive negative NP/OP PCR tests, clearance by a healthcare professional, or resolution of symptoms. Sample metadata almost always included a de-identified subject ID, COVID-19 status, age in years and sex. The prospective study material was composed of cDNA or gDNA derived from T cells, B-cell-depleted T cells, or PBMCs. A freely available public database, intended as a resource for researchers studying the immune response to SARS-CoV-2, is where the repertoires were released. Where HLA class I and class II types were available, the types were taken from metadata supplied by the sample provider, not from assay-based typing. The samples were drawn from the first 160 participants of the ongoing ImmuneRACE study and from under 1,500 subjects provided by 6 global collaborators. The dataset comprised deeply sampled blood TCRbeta repertoires from subjects exposed to, actively infected with, or recovered from COVID-19. The collaborator samples originated in the United States, Italy and Spain and spanned the acute and convalescent phases of COVID-19. Overall study outcomes, separate from this receptor: How much clinical and demographic metadata was included differed by source and by participant, and the metadata was provided uncurated.

Of note for this clone: Its antigen is not yet known. Per-base quality was not reported, and no clone a single base away is much larger than it.

In the prospective study, participants were about 18 to 95 years old, resided in approximately 22 geographic areas of the United States, and were enrolled through a virtual design. Cohort assignment in the prospective study relied on participant-reported clinical history from a screening survey and a study questionnaire. In the prospective study, whole blood, serum and a nasopharyngeal or oropharyngeal swab were collected from each participant by mobile phlebotomists. Prospective study participants could optionally give additional blood draws and questionnaires over a roughly two-month period. Prospective study blood samples were shipped either frozen or at room temperature before DNA extraction. TCRbeta CDR3 regions were amplified from genomic DNA using the immunoSEQ Assay, a bias-controlled multiplex PCR. In the paper's pipeline: Within the assay, amplification of reference gene primers was used to estimate how many nucleated cells each sample contained. Sequence reads were collapsed and filtered to measure the absolute abundance of every unique TCRbeta CDR3 rearrangement. For each sample, productive Simpson clonality was calculated by taking the square root of Simpson's diversity index across productive rearrangements. The source is immuneACCESS, and TCRdb retained only in-frame sequences with V and J called. Part of the clones is not carried over; for the studies checked, unresolved V genes explain less than half of this, and the remainder is unexplained. Clone size and the V and J calls come from that table; the DNA yielded D and trimming. A total of fewer than 350,000 clones appear in this sample, around 90% of them only once. Around 2% of the sample comes from the top ten.

The origin of this receptor is a woman aged 60-75 years in a cohort exposed to, infected with or recovered from COVID-19 (not recorded which). The sample comprised PBMCs or T cells enriched from blood (not recorded which).

The DNA reads as follows: TGTGCCTTACAGGTCTCCTATGGCTACACCTTC. It is translated as CALQVSYGYTF. The chain is assembled from TRBV30 and TRBJ1-2; matching of 5 bases hints at TRBD1 as the D gene. V drops 7 bases and J drops 4 bases, leaving 10 bases in between. From a lookup of the germline V gene (reference sequence), CDR1 and CDR2 are GTSNPN and SVGIG. The CDR3 sequence holds 11 residues, the cysteine and phenylalanine included. The kept DNA is CDR3 alone, 33 bases in frame from the first base.